The 22 T cell receptor beta chains below all came from one sample that was sequenced in a study of T cells in Graves' hyperthyroidism and ophthalmopathy (dated by TCRdb to between 2018 and 2021). Libraries were built with multiplex PCR. The instrument given in TCRdb is Illumina HiSeq 2000. Amplification of TCR beta CDR3 regions was carried out from RNA transcripts. For the first round of RT-PCR on the TCR CDR3, the HTBI primer set was used together with the Qiagen OneStep RT-PCR kit. TCRdb trimmed public reads at Q25 via fastp, called clones via MiXCR and kept in-frame beta chains. A single entry per CDR3 protein holds the most common genes and DNA from its merged rows. The sample table contains roughly 250,000 distinct CDR3 sequences; only one count was recorded for about 15% of them. Approximately 12% of the sample is taken by the ten largest. Input material: blood. These receptors all come from a woman aged 35 to 49 with Graves' hyperthyroidism that later progressed to Graves' ophthalmopathy.

This clonotype was seen only a few times. The chain employs TRBV5-1 and TRBJ2-5; 13 positions match TRBD2. CDR1 and CDR2 (germline): SGHRS, YFSETQ. With V trimmed by 3 bases and J by 1 base, 6 bases remained unmatched. CDR3 length: 17 amino acids. The DNA for the CDR3 is TGCGCCAGCAGCTGGGGGGGGACTAGCGGGACCCAAGAGACCCAGTACTTC. This translates into CASSWGGTSGTQETQYF.

Ten or more counts support this clonotype. The chain employs TRBV20-1 and TRBJ2-3; 8 positions agree with TRBD2. Germline lookup yields CDR1 DFQATT and CDR2 SNEGSKA (reference sequence). The CDR3 runs 13 residues. With V trimmed by 4 bases and J by 1 base, 1 base remained unmatched. CDR3 protein: CSATAGGTDTQYF. CDR3 bases: TGCAGTGCTACAGCGGGAGGCACAGATACGCAGTATTTT.

This clonotype was seen ten or more times. The V and J genes are TRBV7-3 and TRBJ2-4; 10 nucleotides match TRBD2. The CDR3 consists of 20 residues. Germline CDR1 and CDR2: SGHTA and FQGTGA. The J segment lost 0 bases and the V segment lost 5 bases, leaving 16 bases of the junction unmatched. Here the CDR3 reads CASSPEGVAGGSRAKNIQYF. The CDR3 DNA reads as TGTGCCAGCAGCCCGGAGGGGGTAGCGGGAGGAAGCCGAGCCAAAAACATTCAGTACTTC. The variable domain in full, completed from reference TRBV7-3 and TRBJ2-4, reads GAGVSQTPSNKVTEKGKYVELRCDPISGHTALYWYRQSLGQGPEFLIYFQGTGAADDSGLPNDRFFAVRPEGSVSTLKIQRTERGDSAVYLCASSPEGVAGGSRAKNIQYFGAGTRLSVL.

In this sample, this clonotype turned up many times. The chain links TRBV5-1 to TRBJ2-7; perhaps TRBD2 as D (6 bases). V was cut by 3 bases and J by 5 bases, with 15 bases left in between. The CDR3 contains 14 residues. The germline V gene encodes CDR1 SGHRS and CDR2 YFSETQ. CDR3 loop: CASSYHPSVNEQYF. The CDR3 DNA sequence: TGCGCCAGCAGCTATCATCCTAGCGTTAACGAGCAGTACTTC.

The chain links TRBV5-1 to TRBJ2-3, with D hard to call. This CDR3 contains 13 residues. V dropped 7 bases and J dropped 6 bases, with 15 bases sitting between them. CDR1 is SGHRS, CDR2 YFSETQ, per germline. CDR3 protein: CASRLTFPDTQYF. The DNA for the CDR3 is TGCGCCAGCCGGCTCACCTTCCCCGATACGCAGTATTTT. The full variable domain, rest sourced from reference TRBV5-1 and TRBJ2-3, is KAGVTQTPRYLIKTRGQQVTLSCSPISGHRSVSWYQQTPGQGLQFLFEYFSETQRNKGNFPGRFSGRQFSNSRSEMNVSTLELGDSALYLCASRLTFPDTQYFGPGTRLTVL.

This clonotype was found many times. CDR3 coding DNA: TGTGCCAGCAGTTTATTCCGTTCTGGGGCCAACGTCCTGACTTTC. Protein product: CASSLFRSGANVLTF. V and J are TRBV27 and TRBJ2-6; D is uncertain. The CDR3 runs to 15 residues. V dropped 1 base and J dropped 1 base, with 5 bases sitting between them. Germline values: CDR1 MNHEY, CDR2 SMNVEV (reference sequence).

This clonotype occurred many times. This chain connects TRBV28 to TRBJ2-3, with D possibly called TRBD1 or TRBD2 (5 bases each). Trimming cost V 3 bases and J 5 bases, with 21 bases left between them. The CDR3 loop spans 17 amino acids. Germline values: CDR1 MDHEN, CDR2 SYDVKM. CDR3 amino acids: CASSFGTLRPTRDTQYF. Here the CDR3 DNA reads TGTGCCAGCAGTTTTGGGACCCTCCGCCCTACCCGAGATACGCAGTATTTT.

This clonotype was found many times. This rearrangement joins TRBV6-5 to TRBJ1-2, with D possibly TRBD1 on 5 matching bases. The CDR3 runs to 16 residues. The V end was cut by 0 bases, the J end by 4 bases, with 15 bases between. Looked up from germline, CDR1 is MNHEY and CDR2 is SVGAGI. The CDR3 here is CASSYSTGGGGYGYTF. The CDR3 bases are TGTGCCAGCAGTTACTCGACGGGGGGAGGCGGCTATGGCTACACCTTC.

This clonotype showed up many times. J is TRBJ2-1 and V is TRBV27, with D hard to call. The germline V and J ends were trimmed by 6 bases and 4 bases, with 10 bases remaining between them. There are 13 residues in the CDR3. The germline CDR1 and CDR2 sequences are MNHEY and SMNVEV (reference sequence). CDR3 in DNA: TGTGCCAGCAGCCAAACGGTTTACAATGAGCAGTTCTTC. It yields the protein CASSQTVYNEQFF.

This clonotype was picked up a small number of times. The V gene is TRBV24-1, the J gene TRBJ2-3; 10 bases line up with TRBD2. The CDR3 length is 16 residues. V gave up 5 bases and J gave up 1 base; unmatched junction bases: 5. Germline V gives CDR1 KGHDR, CDR2 SFDVKD. CDR3 loop: CATSANGLAGTDTQYF. The CDR3 DNA reads TGTGCCACCAGTGCTAACGGACTAGCGGGCACAGATACGCAGTATTTT.

This clonotype was recorded at least ten times. V and J are TRBV12-3 or TRBV12-4 and TRBJ2-7; TRBD1 agrees at 10 bases. The length of the CDR3 is 14 residues. The J segment lost 3 bases and the V segment lost 4 bases, leaving 3 bases of the junction unmatched. Here the CDR3 DNA reads TGTGCCAGCAGTTACGGGACAGGGGACTACGAGCAGTACTTC. This encodes CASSYGTGDYEQYF.

This clonotype occurred many times. CDR3 coding DNA: TGTGCCAGCAGTTTATCTAGGACTAGCGGGACTGAGCTGTTTTTT. The encoded protein is CASSLSRTSGTELFF. V gene TRBV28 combines with J gene TRBJ2-2; 12 nucleotides line up with TRBD2. The germline gives CDR1 MDHEN, CDR2 SYDVKM. J was trimmed by 11 bases and V by 1 base; bases with no gene match: 5. The CDR3 runs to 15 residues.

Of note for this clonotype: One base away lies a much larger clone, so this may be a sequencing read error. No conserved phenylalanine or tryptophan is present at the end of the CDR3, so a read error is the likely explanation. V and J are TRBV6-5 and TRBJ1-2; 11 nucleotides agree with TRBD1. V lost 4 bases and J lost 2; bases outside the gene matches: 3. The CDR3 covers 15 residues. Looked up from germline, CDR1 is MNHEY and CDR2 is SVGAGI. The CDR3 DNA reads TGTGCCAGCAGTTCCGGGACAGGGGGAAACTATGGCTACACCCTC. This codes for CASSSGTGGNYGYTL.

This clonotype was seen many times. The chain carries TRBV5-1 and TRBJ2-3, with D hard to call. This CDR3 comprises 12 residues. The germline gives CDR1 SGHRS, CDR2 YFSETQ. Trimming removed 1 base from V and 5 bases from J, with 5 bases in between. CDR3 residues: CASSLSEDTQYF. The CDR3, as DNA: TGCGCCAGCAGCTTGTCGGAAGATACGCAGTATTTT.

With respect to this clonotype: A much larger clonotype is one base distant, so this may be a read error. The chain uses TRBV7-2 and TRBJ2-7; the D call may be TRBD1 or TRBD2 (5 bases each). The ends were cut back, 0 bases at V and 7 bases at J, with 10 bases in the middle. The germline CDR1 and CDR2 sequences are SGHTA and FQGNSA. The CDR3 totals 13 residues. CDR3 sequence: CASSLAGVWEQYF. CDR3 nucleotides: TGTGCCAGCAGCTTAGCGGGGGTCTGGGAGCAGTACTTC.

This clonotype was picked up a small number of times. This chain connects TRBV10-3 to TRBJ2-7; D is uncertain. Between the trimmed V and J ends, which lost 6 bases and 2 bases, there was a span of 17 bases. There are 15 residues in the CDR3. Germline V gene sequence: CDR1 ENHRY, CDR2 SYGVKD. The chain's CDR3 is CAISPPAGPPYEQYF. The CDR3 coding sequence is TGTGCCATCAGCCCACCAGCCGGGCCTCCCTACGAGCAGTACTTC.

This clonotype was counted many times. The rearrangement links TRBV3-1 to TRBJ2-7, with TRBD2 matching 13 bases. This CDR3 contains 15 residues. The ends lost 6 bases at V and 4 bases at J; junction bases unmatched: 6. Germline values: CDR1 LGHDT, CDR2 YNNKEL (reference sequence). CDR3 sequence reads: CASRDRTSGSYEQYF. In DNA, the CDR3 is TGTGCCAGCAGGGATAGGACTAGCGGGAGTTACGAGCAGTACTTC.

This clonotype has a count of ten or more. The chain combines TRBV14 with TRBJ2-7; 12 nucleotides agree with TRBD2. V shed 3 bases and J 5 bases; nucleotides not matched to a gene: 5. The CDR3 has 15 residues. Germline CDR1 reads SGHDN; CDR2 reads FVKESK. This chain's CDR3 is CASSQTSGRRDEQYF. The CDR3 nucleotides are TGTGCCAGCAGCCAGACTAGCGGGAGAAGAGACGAGCAGTACTTC.

The V gene is TRBV3-1, the J gene TRBJ2-2; 8 positions match TRBD2. V shed 5 bases, J shed 1 base, and the junction held 9 bases outside the gene matches. The CDR3 runs 17 residues. CDR1 is LGHDT, CDR2 YNNKEL, per germline (reference sequence). The CDR3 reads CASSTSGLDLNTGELFF. The CDR3 nucleotides are TGTGCCAGCAGCACTAGCGGACTAGACCTGAACACCGGGGAGCTGTTTTTT. The entire variable domain, with the rest obtained from reference TRBV3-1 and TRBJ2-2, is as follows: DTAVSQTPKYLVTQMGNDKSIKCEQNLGHDTMYWYKQDSKKFLKIMFSYNNKELIINETVPNRFSPKSPDKAHLNLHINSLELGDSAVYFCASSTSGLDLNTGELFFGEGSRLTVL.

About this clonotype itself: With a much larger clone just one base away, this may be a read error. The chain employs TRBV5-1 and TRBJ2-7; TRBD2 is a possible D gene (5 bases). V lost 4 bases to trimming and J lost 5 bases, with 16 bases between them. Germline CDR1 is SGHRS and CDR2 is YFSETQ. There are 14 residues in the CDR3. The CDR3 sequence: CASSLRGENHEQYF. The CDR3 DNA sequence: TGCGCCAGCAGCCTACGGGGAGAGAACCACGAGCAGTACTTC.

This clonotype was counted between two and nine times. The genes are TRBV6-1 and TRBJ2-4; 11 nucleotides align to TRBD2. This CDR3 is 18 amino acids long. Germline lookup yields CDR1 MNHNS and CDR2 SASEGT. Unmatched junction bases numbered 14, after V lost 5 bases and J lost 5 bases. Here the CDR3 DNA reads TGTGCCAGCAGTAAAGGACTAGCGGGCACCCTTAGCCAAAACATTCAGTACTTC. It encodes CASSKGLAGTLSQNIQYF.

This clonotype has ten or more counts. This chain joins TRBV30 and TRBJ1-4; D uncertain. Germline lookup yields CDR1 GTSNPN and CDR2 SVGIG (reference sequence). The CDR3 consists of 16 residues. V lost 3 bases and J lost 2, with 16 bases in between. The CDR3 bases are TGTGCCTGGAGCTCTGACCCTTTTTCCACTAATGAAAAACTGTTTTTT. Translation gives CAWSSDPFSTNEKLFF.